This T cell receptor (beta chain) stems from a study of T cell changes during pregnancy in multiple sclerosis. Libraries were prepared by immunoSEQ multiplex PCR; TCRdb keeps only in-frame clonotypes and omits some of them. This table holds around 61,000 clones, more than 75% found once. The receptor comes from a female donor in good health, enrolled as a control in a pregnancy study. Material: peripheral blood, obtained in the third trimester of pregnancy.

The CDR3 is CASSPYKGPATSTNYGYTF. CDR3 nucleotides: TGTGCCAGCTCACCTTATAAGGGGCCAGCGACGAGCACTAACTATGGCTACACCTTC. This chain links TRBV18 with TRBJ1-2; tentatively, D is TRBD1 (5 bases). CDR1 and CDR2 from the germline V gene are KGHSH and LQKENI. The V end was cut by 3 bases, the J end by 0 bases, with 23 bases between. The CDR3 extends over 19 amino acids.